These 27 T cell receptor beta chains share one sample of origin, sequenced in a study of blood T cell repertoires in COVID-19. Sequencing was performed with immunoSEQ multiplex PCR; in TCRdb, only in-frame clones are kept and a portion is missing. The table records around 250,000 clones, 70% to 90% of them present only once. Sequencing was done on a sample of PBMCs or T cells enriched from blood (not recorded which). The origin of the receptors is a man aged 18 to 30 who had recovered from COVID-19.

The chain links TRBV5-1 to TRBJ2-5; TRBD1 agrees at 10 bases. The ends lost 5 bases at V and 5 bases at J; junction bases unmatched: 9. Germline V gene data show CDR1 as SGHRS and CDR2 as YFSETQ. The CDR3 is 15 amino acids. The chain's CDR3 is CASRLTGTGDETQYF. The CDR3 DNA is TGCGCCAGCAGACTTACCGGGACAGGGGATGAGACCCAGTACTTC.

CDR3 protein: CASSYPASGSYEQFF. In DNA, the CDR3 is TGTGCCAGCAGTTACCCGGCTAGCGGGAGCTATGAGCAGTTCTTC. The chain has TRBV28 and TRBJ2-1, with 10 positions matching TRBD2. The germline V gene has CDR1 MDHEN and CDR2 SYDVKM. After removal of 4 bases from V and 8 bases from J, the junction contained 8 bases not matched to a gene. This CDR3 has 15 residues.

The V gene is TRBV18, the J gene TRBJ1-3; maybe TRBD1 (5 bases). Germline lookup yields CDR1 KGHSH and CDR2 LQKENI. The CDR3 extends over 17 amino acids. V dropped 2 bases and J dropped 0 bases, with 14 bases sitting between them. The CDR3, as DNA: TGTGCCAGCTCACCAAGGAGCGGGGCGACCTCTGGAAACACCATATATTTT. Translated, it gives CASSPRSGATSGNTIYF.

This clone has just a few counts. The J gene is TRBJ1-2, the V gene TRBV5-1; the match to TRBD1 covers 8 bases. The CDR3 is made up of 15 amino acids. After removal of 5 bases from V and 8 bases from J, the junction contained 14 bases not matched to a gene. Germline V lookup: CDR1 SGHRS, CDR2 YFSETQ. CDR3 sequence: CASRGQGGSNGGYTF. The CDR3 DNA sequence: TGCGCCAGCAGAGGACAGGGTGGTTCGAATGGAGGCTACACCTTC.

J is TRBJ2-3 and V is TRBV15; unclear D gene. V dropped 5 bases and J dropped 2 bases, with 11 bases sitting between them. The V gene's germline CDR1 is LNHNV and CDR2 YYDKDF (reference sequence). The CDR3 consists of 14 residues. The CDR3 loop is CATSAAPHTDTQYF. CDR3 sequence (DNA): TGTGCCACCAGCGCGGCCCCCCACACAGATACGCAGTATTTT.

In DNA form, the CDR3 reads TGTGCCAGCAGCCAAGGAGGGTATCAGCCCCAGCATTTT. This sequence encodes CASSQGGYQPQHF. V usage is TRBV3-1 (or the pseudogene TRBV3-2) and J usage is TRBJ1-5, with no clear D. Trimming stripped 1 base from V and 5 bases from J, with 6 bases between. The germline gives CDR1 LGHDT, CDR2 YNNKEL (reference sequence). The CDR3 covers 13 residues.

The CDR3 spells CAWSTPGTFGKLFF. The CDR3 bases are TGTGCCTGGAGTACCCCAGGCACCTTTGGAAAACTGTTTTTT. The chain uses TRBV30 and TRBJ1-4; D gene uncertain. CDR3 size: 14 residues. Between the trimmed V and J ends, which lost 2 bases and 10 bases, there was a span of 17 bases. CDR1 and CDR2 (germline): GTSNPN, SVGIG (reference sequence).

The chain links TRBV23-1 to TRBJ1-3; D ambiguous. TRBV23-1 is identified as an open reading frame with a role that is uncertain. The CDR3 extends over 19 amino acids. Between the trimmed V and J ends, which lost 0 bases and 1 base, there was a span of 19 bases. The CDR3 sequence: CASSQSTIFGRESGNTIYF. In DNA form, the CDR3 reads TGCGCCAGCAGTCAATCTACTATTTTTGGACGGGAATCTGGAAACACCATATATTTT.

The chain is built from TRBV10-2 and TRBJ1-1, with D unresolved. The V and J ends lost 8 bases and 1 base respectively, with 14 bases between them. The CDR3 sequence is 14 residues long. The germline V gene has CDR1 WSHSY and CDR2 SAAADI. The CDR3 DNA is TGCGCCAGCGATAAACGATGGCCGAACACTGAAGCTTTCTTT. Protein: CASDKRWPNTEAFF.

This chain links TRBV18 with TRBJ1-1; tentative D call: TRBD1 (6 bases). The V gene lost 3 bases and the J gene lost 0 bases, with 8 bases spanning the gap. The germline CDR1 and CDR2 sequences are KGHSH and LQKENI. CDR3 length: 14 residues. CDR3 residues: CASSPGAMNTEAFF. The DNA for the CDR3 is TGTGCCAGCTCACCGGGGGCCATGAACACTGAAGCTTTCTTT.

The rearrangement links TRBV19 to TRBJ2-7; D gene ambiguous. V gave up 6 bases and J gave up 0 bases, with 12 bases separating them. CDR1 is LNHDA, CDR2 SQIVND, per germline (reference sequence). The CDR3 loop spans 14 amino acids. The CDR3 DNA reads TGTGCCAGTAGGGTGACACAGAACTCCTACGAGCAGTACTTC. Its protein product is CASRVTQNSYEQYF.

This chain joins TRBV19 and TRBJ2-7, with TRBD1 identical over 9 bases. The V gene's germline CDR1 is LNHDA and CDR2 SQIVND (reference sequence). This CDR3 contains 14 residues. V dropped 6 bases and J dropped 0; count of bases not matched to a gene: 3. CDR3 sequence: CASSRDRVSYEQYF. DNA of the CDR3: TGTGCCAGTAGCCGGGACAGGGTCTCCTACGAGCAGTACTTC.

The chain employs TRBV4-1 and TRBJ1-6; unclear D gene. Germline CDR1 reads MGHRA; CDR2 reads YSYEKL. The CDR3 spans 14 residues. Trimming took off 1 base at V and 5 bases at J, with 6 bases between the two ends. The CDR3 sequence: CASSQGTNNSPLHF. The CDR3 DNA reads as TGCGCCAGCAGCCAAGGCACAAATAATTCACCCCTCCACTTT.

The chain is built from TRBV27 and TRBJ1-5, with D possibly matching TRBD1 (6 bases). This CDR3 spans 13 amino acids. Germline CDR1 is MNHEY and CDR2 is SMNVEV (reference sequence). Trimming removed 9 bases from V and 5 bases from J, with 14 bases in between. The CDR3 loop is CARDEEGDQPQHF. DNA for the CDR3: TGTGCCAGAGACGAAGAGGGGGATCAGCCCCAGCATTTT.

The V gene is TRBV6-5, the J gene TRBJ1-1, with D uncertain. CDR1 and CDR2 (germline): MNHEY, SVGAGI. The CDR3 runs to 13 residues. V lost 5 bases to trimming and J lost 7 bases, with 14 bases between them. CDR3 sequence: CASSLADGYEAFF. The CDR3 DNA reads TGTGCCAGCAGTCTAGCGGACGGTTATGAAGCTTTCTTT.

V is TRBV19 and J is TRBJ2-3; 15 positions match TRBD2. The CDR3 contains 19 residues. CDR1 is LNHDA and CDR2 is SQIVND in the germline V gene (reference sequence). The J segment lost 2 bases and the V segment lost 4 bases, leaving 10 bases of the junction unmatched. CDR3 sequence reads: CASSTSLGLAGGHTDTQYF. The CDR3 DNA sequence: TGTGCCAGTAGTACCTCCCTGGGACTAGCGGGGGGACACACAGATACGCAGTATTTT. The full variable domain, with the rest looked up from reference TRBV19 and TRBJ2-3, is DGGITQSPKYLFRKEGQNVTLSCEQNLNHDAMYWYRQDPGQGLRLIYYSQIVNDFQKGDIAEGYSVSREKKESFPLTVTSAQKNPTAFYLCASSTSLGLAGGHTDTQYFGPGTRLTVL.

J is TRBJ1-2 and V is TRBV11-3; 10 nucleotides agree with TRBD1. In germline, CDR1 is SGHNT, CDR2 YENEEA. There are 15 residues in the CDR3. Unmatched junction bases numbered 7, after V lost 5 bases and J lost 4 bases. The CDR3 DNA sequence: TGTGCCAGCAGCCCAGCGGGACAGGGGACCTATGGCTACACCTTC. This translates into CASSPAGQGTYGYTF.

The count of this clone is one. The chain combines TRBV11-2 with TRBJ2-6; the D gene is possibly TRBD1 (6 bases). Deletions cut 5 bases from V and 1 base from J, with 9 bases between. The germline gives CDR1 SGHAT, CDR2 FQNNGV. This CDR3 comprises 15 residues. As DNA, the CDR3 is TGTGCCAGCAGCCCCACAGGGTCTGGGGCCAACGTCCTGACTTTC. This codes for CASSPTGSGANVLTF.

The V and J genes are TRBV4-2 and TRBJ2-1; D is undetermined. V lost 3 bases, J lost 8 bases, and 11 bases lay in between. The CDR3 is 13 residues long. Germline CDR1 reads LGHNA; CDR2 reads YNFKEQ. In nucleotides, the CDR3 is TGTGCCAGCAGCCAGTTATTAGCCGATGAGCAGTTCTTC. It is translated as CASSQLLADEQFF.

This clone has a single count. The rearrangement links TRBV19 to TRBJ2-2, with D possibly being TRBD1 (5 bases). The CDR3 covers 15 residues. The V end lost 3 bases, the J end lost 4 bases, and 12 bases lay between the germline ends. Germline-derived CDR1 and CDR2 are LNHDA and SQIVND (reference sequence). CDR3 loop: CASSITGVSTGELFF. The CDR3 DNA follows: TGTGCCAGTAGTATCACAGGTGTTAGCACCGGGGAGCTGTTTTTT.

V and J are TRBV12-5 and TRBJ1-4, with D hard to call. V was pared by 0 bases and J by 0 bases, with 17 bases between. From germline, CDR1 is LGHNT and CDR2 FRNRAP. The length of the CDR3 is 19 residues. The DNA of the CDR3 is TGTGCTAGTGGTTTGGTACTTGGGCGAATGTCTGCAACTAATGAAAAACTGTTTTTT. Translating it yields CASGLVLGRMSATNEKLFF.

This sequence joins TRBV28 and TRBJ2-7, with D hard to call. The V and J ends lost 5 bases and 2 bases respectively, with 13 bases between them. The CDR3 runs 14 residues. CDR1 is MDHEN, CDR2 SYDVKM, per germline. Written as DNA, the CDR3 is TGTGCCAGCAGTCCCCCGAGGCTAGCCTACGAGCAGTACTTC. Amino acid sequence: CASSPPRLAYEQYF.

The chain combines TRBV29-1 with TRBJ1-2; 9 nucleotides line up with TRBD1. J lost 4 bases, V lost 6 bases, and 3 bases had no gene match. Germline CDR1 and CDR2: SQVTM and ANQGSEA. There are 12 residues in the CDR3. In DNA, the CDR3 is TGCAGCGTCGGACAGGGGAGCTATGGCTACACCTTC. Translation: CSVGQGSYGYTF.

J is TRBJ1-1 and V is TRBV21-1. TRBV21-1 constitutes a pseudogene. The CDR3 is 10 amino acids. CDR3 sequence reads: CQSGDTEAFF. The CDR3 DNA sequence: TGTCAATCGGGAGACACTGAAGCTTTCTTT.

The chain has TRBV7-9 and TRBJ1-4; D is unclear. CDR1 and CDR2 (germline): SEHNR, FQNEAQ (reference sequence). Deletions cut 4 bases from V and 7 bases from J, with 16 bases between. The CDR3 is 15 residues long. CDR3 region: CASSSYGERLEKLFF. For the CDR3, the DNA is TGTGCCAGCAGCTCTTACGGGGAGCGTCTTGAAAAACTGTTTTTT.

This clone was counted only a few times. This chain uses TRBV5-1 with TRBJ2-7; D tentatively fits TRBD1 or TRBD2 (5 bases each). The CDR3 covers 14 residues. V was shortened by 4 bases and J by 6 bases, with 17 bases between the two germline ends. Germline V CDR1 and CDR2: SGHRS, YFSETQ. The CDR3 bases are TGCGCCAGCAGCCTGGAGGCGCAGGGTCGCGAGCAGTACTTC. Translation gives CASSLEAQGREQYF.

This chain joins TRBV3-1 (or the pseudogene TRBV3-2) and TRBJ1-1; a possible D gene is TRBD1 (6 bases). The CDR3 sequence is 13 residues long. V lost 2 bases and J lost 4, with 8 bases in between. Germline values: CDR1 LGHDT, CDR2 YNNKEL (reference sequence). Here the CDR3 DNA reads TGTGCCAGCAGCCAAAGGGGGTCCACTGAAGCTTTCTTT. It is translated as CASSQRGSTEAFF.